Listed below are T cell receptor beta chains from one sample, sequenced in a study of T cells after yellow fever vaccination. TCRdb itself ran the 5' RACE reads through MiXCR, one entry per CDR3 protein. The sample carries more than 450,000 distinct CDR3 sequences, 20% to 25% recorded once. Sequenced material: PBMCs, taken approximately 20 days after the first yellow fever vaccination. These receptors all stem from a man younger than 35 who received the YFV17D yellow fever vaccine. CDR3s include the opening cysteine and the closing phenylalanine or tryptophan. A D gene is named only where the DNA matches it firmly.

V gene: TRBV29-1; J gene: TRBJ2-5; D gene: -; CDR3 protein: CSVEGRDSRETQYF
V gene: TRBV18; J gene: TRBJ2-6; D gene: -; CDR3 protein: CASSPGVPLNAGANVLTF
V gene: TRBV7-2; J gene: TRBJ1-2; D gene: -; CDR3 protein: CASSLGGTASYGYTF
V gene: TRBV6-1; J gene: TRBJ1-4; D gene: -; CDR3 protein: CASSGGGQGKLFF
V gene: TRBV9; J gene: TRBJ1-4; D gene: -; CDR3 protein: CASSVDGEPEKLFF
V gene: TRBV4-1; J gene: TRBJ2-2; D gene: TRBD2; CDR3 protein: CASSQAGGRTGELFF
V gene: TRBV5-1; J gene: TRBJ2-3; D gene: -; CDR3 protein: CASSRERGWVQNTQYF
V gene: TRBV12-5; J gene: TRBJ2-5; D gene: TRBD1; CDR3 protein: CASGLDLGGEETQYF
V gene: TRBV6-2/TRBV6-3; J gene: TRBJ2-1; D gene: -; CDR3 protein: CASRPGASYNEQFF
V gene: TRBV6-1; J gene: TRBJ2-4; D gene: TRBD1; CDR3 protein: CASSSPTGWVAKNIQYF